The present TCR beta chain was sequenced within a study of CD4 T cells in relation to SARS-CoV-2 and coronaviruses (dated by TCRdb to the early 2020s). Some background on the complete study: Patient-derived lymphoblastoid cell lines were used to map the HLA restriction of shared crossreactive spike epitopes. At the level of individual TCR clonotypes, the study measured memory CD4+ T cell crossreactivity between SARS-CoV-2 spike protein and common cold coronavirus spike proteins. The Adaptive Biotechnologies TCR-sequencing kit was used for samples from a few pre-COVID donors and for the naive versus memory experiments, whereas the other data were Illumina-based. Expansion assays from other donors in the study were sequenced with a different, Illumina-based TCR-beta assay. The investigation overall reported the following: Pre-pandemic and post-infection samples were not both contributed by any donor, so tracing of the source of pre-existing responses was limited. Compared with monoreactive clones, crossreactive clones had significantly weaker SARS-CoV-2-driven expansion, a result consistent with antigenic imprinting. Crossreactivity analysis centred on spike protein, so crossreactivity against other viral proteins was not assessed. The study was constrained by small numbers of patients and of tested TCRs. In 65% to 70% of donors, memory CD4+ clonotypes turned up that crossrecognized SARS-CoV-2 and at least one common cold coronavirus spike. Naive versus memory sequencing indicated the assay detects memory recall responses rather than primary responses primed during culture.

Deep-resolution immunoSEQ TCR-beta sequencing was performed on DNA from uncultured naive and memory CD4+ T cells. In the original analysis: During preprocessing, nonproductive sequences were removed, as were CDR3s that did not start with C, did not end with F or W, or were shorter than 7 amino acids. Cultured and uncultured naive and memory CD4+ repertoires were searched for previously identified spike- and CEF-reactive CDR3s. CDR3 homology was measured as pairwise Levenshtein distance, computed with the stringdist R package after trimming three terminal residues from each end. TCRdb took this table from immuneACCESS and kept in-frame rearrangements with V and J called. Such tables lack part of the clones; where checked against another copy, unresolved V genes explain under half of the gap, and the rest is unexplained. Clone size and the V and J calls come from that table; the DNA yielded D and trimming. This sample holds tens of thousands of clones; about nine tenths were observed only once. Clones ranked in the top ten supply around 1.5% of the sample.

Notes on this clone: What this receptor recognizes is not known. The input lacks base qualities; no much larger clone sits a single base away.

The CDR3 spans 16 residues, from the cysteine through the phenylalanine. The sequence is cut down to CDR3 DNA, 48 bases in frame from base 1. CD4+ T cells from unexposed donors were collected before the COVID-19 pandemic (2011-2018). To separate naive from memory CD4+ T cells, cryopreserved PBMCs first underwent CD4 enrichment and then EasySep naive CD4+ T cell enrichment. Leukapheresis product for the unexposed donors was bought commercially. PBMCs were isolated from leukapheresis product or whole blood by Ficoll-Paque PLUS gradient centrifugation. The PBMCs went either fresh into the expansion assay or into cryopreservation at -140 degrees C. The QIAamp Micro DNA Kit was used to extract genomic DNA from the CD4+ T cells.

Recombination joined TRBV21-1 with TRBJ1-3; no check of the table's D call, TRBD1, against the DNA was made. TRBV21-1 is a recognized pseudogene. The sequence was obtained from a human donor in good health. Sequenced: memory CD4+ T cells from PBMCs. Read against the paper, the sample's cell subset or site label means: memory (non-naive) CD4+ T cells. At the DNA level, the sequence is TGTGCCAGCAGCAAAGAAGGCAGGGGGCCTGGAAACACCATATATTTT. This encodes CASSKEGRGPGNTIYF.